This record covers a single TCR beta chain. Its target is not known. The data originate from a study of T cell repertoires in cytomegalovirus infection. The germline V gene encodes CDR1 SGHTA and CDR2 FQGTGA. This CDR3 contains 13 residues. V was clipped by 5 bases and J by 8 bases, with 12 bases between them. Each CDR3 protein is one row after TCRdb ran MiXCR on the reads. Of approximately 470,000 distinct CDR3 sequences listed, roughly 43% are singletons. The genes are TRBV7-3 and TRBJ1-4, with a possible D match to TRBD1 (5 bases). The sample consisted of cultured PBMCs, taken from culture after CMV antigen stimulation. The clonotype originates from a human donor in good health (CMV status not recorded). Some clones in this sample may be carry-over from other donors' samples. CDR3 nucleotides: TGTGCCAGCAGCATAGACAGTAGCGAAAAACTGTTTTTT. It translates to CASSIDSSEKLFF.